This T cell receptor (beta chain) is from a study of cytomegalovirus exposure and HLA in healthy donors. PCR amplification relied on 60 Vbeta primers (plus 13 Jbeta primers). Generated by immunoSEQ multiplex PCR, the TCRdb table keeps only in-frame clones and is missing some. The data show approximately 210,000 clones, 80% seen once. This clone was seen more than once but under ten times. The germline gives CDR1 MGHRA, CDR2 YSYEKL. Losses at the gene ends were 0 bases for V and 0 bases for J; bases not matched to a gene: 7. The CDR3 covers 17 residues. The sequence came from a woman between 40 and 50 years old in good health and CMV-seronegative. The sequenced sample was PBMCs. The chain links TRBV4-1 to TRBJ1-2, with 7 nucleotides matching TRBD1. The CDR3 here is CASSQDPGQQANYGYTF. CDR3 nucleotide sequence: TGCGCCAGCAGCCAAGATCCGGGACAGCAAGCTAACTATGGCTACACCTTC.